This T cell receptor (beta chain) was captured by sequencing in a study of post-analysis software for immune sequencing data. The wider study: Disease trajectories encompassed relapsing-remitting, secondary progressive and progressive-relapsing multiple sclerosis.

Whole-study findings and limits: Comparison with controls showed significantly lower normalized Chao1 diversity in multiple sclerosis patients. About 5 TRBV segments (TRBV5-6, TRBV5-1 and TRBV20-1 among them) occurred more frequently in patients than in controls. Same-batch preparations were strongly co-clustered by F measure.

TCR beta cDNA libraries had unique molecular identifiers. The T cell input of roughly 0.95 to 11 million gave around 540,000 cDNA molecules. TCRdb re-analysed the PCR reads in MiXCR, keeping a single row per CDR3 protein. The data show about 810,000 distinct CDR3 sequences, approximately 50% seen once. Trimming pared 11 bases from V and 5 bases from J, leaving 20 bases between. CDR3 size: 14 residues. CDR1 and CDR2 (germline): ENHRY, SYGVKD. This clonotype was seen only once. Its antigen is unidentified. The receptor's source is a girl under 18 with multiple sclerosis. The chain recombines TRBV10-3 with TRBJ2-3; the D gene is possibly TRBD2 (7 bases). The sample was blood. The CDR3 sequence is CASEGGQDGDTQYF. In nucleotides, the CDR3 is TGTGCCTCCGAGGGGGGGCAGGATGGAGATACGCAGTATTTT.